The clone carrying this T cell receptor (beta chain) has a single count. This specimen comes from a study of blood T cell repertoires in COVID-19. About the research overall: Nucleic acid was either cDNA or gDNA, and it came from T cells, B-cell-depleted T cells, or PBMCs.

Authors' processing steps: Counts of nucleated cells, estimated from reference gene primer amplification, were obtained. TCRdb's copy holds only in-frame clones and misses some; the assay was immunoSEQ multiplex PCR. V, J and clone size reflect that table, while D and trimming were determined from the DNA. The table shows 80,000 to 100,000 clones, with 88% occurring only once. V was cut by 4 bases and J by 6 bases, with 16 bases left in between. CDR3 length equals 15 residues. Per germline, CDR1 MGHDK and CDR2 SYGVNS. The clonotype comes from a man aged 50 to 59 with COVID-19, enrolled during active disease. Sequencing used peripheral blood. The J gene is TRBJ1-5, the V gene TRBV25-1; possibly TRBD1 for D (5 bases). The CDR3 DNA sequence: TGTGCCAGCAGTGGTGGCCAGGGTGCGACTCAGCCCCAGCATTTT. This codes for CASSGGQGATQPQHF.